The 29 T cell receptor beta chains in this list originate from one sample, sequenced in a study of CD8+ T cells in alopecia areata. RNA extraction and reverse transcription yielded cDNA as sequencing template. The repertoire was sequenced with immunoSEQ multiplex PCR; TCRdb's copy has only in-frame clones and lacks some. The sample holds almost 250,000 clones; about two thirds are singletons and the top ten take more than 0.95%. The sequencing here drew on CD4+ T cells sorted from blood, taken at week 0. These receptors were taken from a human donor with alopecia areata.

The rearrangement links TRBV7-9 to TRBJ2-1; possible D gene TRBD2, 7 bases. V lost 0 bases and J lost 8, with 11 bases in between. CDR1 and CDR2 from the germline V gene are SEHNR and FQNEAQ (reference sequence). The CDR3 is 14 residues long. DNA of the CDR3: TGTGCCAGCAGCTTAGCGGGGGGGCCCTATGAGCAGTTCTTC. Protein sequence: CASSLAGGPYEQFF.

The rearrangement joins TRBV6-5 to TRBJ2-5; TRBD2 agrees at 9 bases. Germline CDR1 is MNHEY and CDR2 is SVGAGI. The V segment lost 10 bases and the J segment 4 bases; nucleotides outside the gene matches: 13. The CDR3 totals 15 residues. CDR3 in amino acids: CATSRGGGAGETQYF. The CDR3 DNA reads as TGTGCCACCTCCCGGGGCGGGGGGGCCGGAGAGACCCAGTACTTC.

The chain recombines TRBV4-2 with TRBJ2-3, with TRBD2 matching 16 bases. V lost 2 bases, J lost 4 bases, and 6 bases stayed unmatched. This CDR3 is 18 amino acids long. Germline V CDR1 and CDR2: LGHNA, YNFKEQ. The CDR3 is CASSQSGTSGGAPDTQYF. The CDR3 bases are TGTGCCAGCAGCCAATCCGGGACTAGCGGGGGGGCCCCAGATACGCAGTATTTT.

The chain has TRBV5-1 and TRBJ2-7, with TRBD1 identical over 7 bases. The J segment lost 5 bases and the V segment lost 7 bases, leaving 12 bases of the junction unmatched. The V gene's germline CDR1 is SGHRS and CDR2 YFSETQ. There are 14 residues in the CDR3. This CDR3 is CASGTGTVDDEQYF. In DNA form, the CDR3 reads TGCGCCAGCGGTACCGGGACAGTTGACGACGAGCAGTACTTC.

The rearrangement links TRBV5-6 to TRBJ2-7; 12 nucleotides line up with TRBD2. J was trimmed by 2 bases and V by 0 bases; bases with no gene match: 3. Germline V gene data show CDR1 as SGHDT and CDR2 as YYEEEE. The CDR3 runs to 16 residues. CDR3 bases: TGTGCCAGCAGCTTGGCACTAGCGGGGGGCCCCTACGAGCAGTACTTC. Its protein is CASSLALAGGPYEQYF.

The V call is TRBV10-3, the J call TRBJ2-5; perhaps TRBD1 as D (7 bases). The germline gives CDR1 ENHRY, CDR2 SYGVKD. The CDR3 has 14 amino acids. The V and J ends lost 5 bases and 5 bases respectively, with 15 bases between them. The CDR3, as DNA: TGTGCCATCAGTTTGGAGGGGGCCCGGGAGACCCAGTACTTC. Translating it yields CAISLEGARETQYF.

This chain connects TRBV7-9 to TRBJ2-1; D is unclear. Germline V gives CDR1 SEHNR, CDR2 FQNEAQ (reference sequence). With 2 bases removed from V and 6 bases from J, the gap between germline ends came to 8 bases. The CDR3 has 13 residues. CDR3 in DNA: TGTGCCAGCAGCTTATGGGGTTTCAATGAGCAGTTCTTC. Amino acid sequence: CASSLWGFNEQFF.

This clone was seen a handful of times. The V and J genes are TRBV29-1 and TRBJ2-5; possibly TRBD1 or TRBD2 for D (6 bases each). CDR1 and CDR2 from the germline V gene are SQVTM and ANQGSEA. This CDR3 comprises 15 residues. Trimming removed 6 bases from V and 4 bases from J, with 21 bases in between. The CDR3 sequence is CSVTTIPGGGETQYF. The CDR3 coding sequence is TGCAGCGTCACCACTATTCCAGGAGGGGGAGAGACCCAGTACTTC.

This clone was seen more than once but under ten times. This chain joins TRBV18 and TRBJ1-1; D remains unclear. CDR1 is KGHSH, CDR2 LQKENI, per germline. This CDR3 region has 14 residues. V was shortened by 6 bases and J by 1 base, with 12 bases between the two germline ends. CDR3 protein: CASSEVVGNTEAFF. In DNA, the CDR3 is TGTGCCAGCTCGGAGGTTGTTGGGAACACTGAAGCTTTCTTT.

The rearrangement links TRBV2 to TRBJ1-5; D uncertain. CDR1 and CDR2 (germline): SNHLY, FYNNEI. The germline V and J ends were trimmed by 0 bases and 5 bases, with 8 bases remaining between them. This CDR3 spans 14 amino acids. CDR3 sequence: CASSEALKDQPQHF. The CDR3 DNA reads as TGTGCCAGCAGTGAAGCGCTAAAGGATCAGCCCCAGCATTTT.

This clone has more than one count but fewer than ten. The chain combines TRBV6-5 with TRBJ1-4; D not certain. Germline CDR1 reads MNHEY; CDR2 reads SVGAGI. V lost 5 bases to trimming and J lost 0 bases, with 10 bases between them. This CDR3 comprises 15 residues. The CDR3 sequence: CASSTSQATNEKLFF. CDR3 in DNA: TGTGCCAGCAGTACGAGTCAGGCAACTAATGAAAAACTGTTTTTT.

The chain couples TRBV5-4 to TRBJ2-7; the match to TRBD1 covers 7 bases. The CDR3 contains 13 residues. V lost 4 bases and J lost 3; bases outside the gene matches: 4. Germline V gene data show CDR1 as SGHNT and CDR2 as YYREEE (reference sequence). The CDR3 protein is CASSRDSNYEQYF. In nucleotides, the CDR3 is TGTGCCAGCAGCAGGGACAGCAACTACGAGCAGTACTTC.

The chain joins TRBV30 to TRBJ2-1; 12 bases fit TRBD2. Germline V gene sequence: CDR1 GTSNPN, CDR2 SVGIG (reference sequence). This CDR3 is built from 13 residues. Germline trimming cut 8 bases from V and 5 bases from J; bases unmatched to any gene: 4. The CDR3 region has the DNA TGTGCCACTAGCGGGGGGACCGACAATGAGCAGTTCTTC. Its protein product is CATSGGTDNEQFF.

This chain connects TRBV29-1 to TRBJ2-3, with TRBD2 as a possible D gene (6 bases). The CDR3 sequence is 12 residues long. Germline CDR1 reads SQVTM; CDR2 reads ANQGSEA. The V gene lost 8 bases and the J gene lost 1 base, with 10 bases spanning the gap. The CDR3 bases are TGCAGCTCGGAGGGTGGCACAGATACGCAGTATTTT. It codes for CSSEGGTDTQYF.

The CDR3 nucleotides read TGTGCCAGCGTTGCGGGGGGGGCTTACAATGAGCAGTTCTTC. This gives the protein CASVAGGAYNEQFF. The chain has TRBV2 and TRBJ2-1, with TRBD2 identical over 9 bases. This CDR3 has 14 amino acids. V dropped 8 bases and J dropped 4; count of bases not matched to a gene: 6. Germline V lookup: CDR1 SNHLY, CDR2 FYNNEI.

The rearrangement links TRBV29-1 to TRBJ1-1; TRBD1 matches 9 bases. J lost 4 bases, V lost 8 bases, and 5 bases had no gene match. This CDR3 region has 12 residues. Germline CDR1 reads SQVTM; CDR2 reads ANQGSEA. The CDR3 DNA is TGCAGCTCCGGGACAGGGATCACTGAAGCTTTCTTT. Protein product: CSSGTGITEAFF.

The CDR3 protein is CASSPDRGVSYEQYF. CDR3 DNA sequence: TGTGCCAGCAGCCCGGACAGGGGAGTCTCTTACGAGCAGTACTTC. The chain is built from TRBV5-6 and TRBJ2-7; 9 bases map to TRBD1. This CDR3 has 15 amino acids. The V gene's germline CDR1 is SGHDT and CDR2 YYEEEE. V was pared by 4 bases and J by 4 bases, with 9 bases of the junction left unmatched.

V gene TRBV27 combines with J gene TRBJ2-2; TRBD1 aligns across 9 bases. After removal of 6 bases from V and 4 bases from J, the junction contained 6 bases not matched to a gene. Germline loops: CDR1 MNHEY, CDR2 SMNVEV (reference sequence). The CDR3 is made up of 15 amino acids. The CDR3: CASRTGGTFTGELFF. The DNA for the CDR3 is TGTGCCAGCAGGACAGGGGGAACATTCACCGGGGAGCTGTTTTTT.

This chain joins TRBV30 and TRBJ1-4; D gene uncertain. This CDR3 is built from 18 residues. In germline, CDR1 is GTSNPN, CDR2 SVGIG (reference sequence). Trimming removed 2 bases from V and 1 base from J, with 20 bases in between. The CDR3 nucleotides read TGTGCCTGGAGTAGTAGCCCGGACGGTACAAAAACTAATGAAAAACTGTTTTTT. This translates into CAWSSSPDGTKTNEKLFF.

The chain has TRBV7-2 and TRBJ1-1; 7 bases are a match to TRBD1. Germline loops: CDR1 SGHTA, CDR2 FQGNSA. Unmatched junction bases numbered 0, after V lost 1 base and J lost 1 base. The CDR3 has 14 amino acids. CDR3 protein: CASSLDRGNTEAFF. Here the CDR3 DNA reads TGTGCCAGCAGCTTAGACAGGGGGAACACTGAAGCTTTCTTT.

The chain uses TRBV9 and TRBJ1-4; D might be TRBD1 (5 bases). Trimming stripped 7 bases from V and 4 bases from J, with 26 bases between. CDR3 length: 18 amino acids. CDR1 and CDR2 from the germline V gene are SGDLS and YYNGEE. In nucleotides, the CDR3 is TGTGCCAGCTCCAAGGGGAGAGGCCCCGGAAACGTTAATGAAAAACTGTTTTTT. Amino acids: CASSKGRGPGNVNEKLFF.

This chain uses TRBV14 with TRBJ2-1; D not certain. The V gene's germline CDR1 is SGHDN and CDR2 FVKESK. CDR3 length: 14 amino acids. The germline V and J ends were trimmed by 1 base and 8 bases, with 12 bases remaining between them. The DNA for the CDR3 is TGTGCCAGCAGCCAAGTCCGGCCTAGTCATGAGCAGTTCTTC. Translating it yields CASSQVRPSHEQFF.

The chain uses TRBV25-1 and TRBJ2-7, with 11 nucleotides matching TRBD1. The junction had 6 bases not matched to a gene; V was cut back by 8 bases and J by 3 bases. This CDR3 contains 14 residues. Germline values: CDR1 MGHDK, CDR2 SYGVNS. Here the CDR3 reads CASRGTGGFYEQYF. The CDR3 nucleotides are TGTGCCAGCCGCGGGACAGGGGGATTCTACGAGCAGTACTTC.

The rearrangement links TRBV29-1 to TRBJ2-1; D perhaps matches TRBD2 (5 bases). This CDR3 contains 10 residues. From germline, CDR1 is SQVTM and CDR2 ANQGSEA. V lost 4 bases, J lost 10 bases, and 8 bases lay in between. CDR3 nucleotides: TGCAGCGTTGCGTCGGGGGAGCAGTTCTTC. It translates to CSVASGEQFF.

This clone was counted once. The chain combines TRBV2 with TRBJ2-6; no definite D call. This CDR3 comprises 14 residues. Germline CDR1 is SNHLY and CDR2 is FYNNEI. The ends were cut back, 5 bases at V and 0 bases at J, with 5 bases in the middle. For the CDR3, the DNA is TGTGCCAGCAGTCAAAACTCTGGGGCCAACGTCCTGACTTTC. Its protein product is CASSQNSGANVLTF.

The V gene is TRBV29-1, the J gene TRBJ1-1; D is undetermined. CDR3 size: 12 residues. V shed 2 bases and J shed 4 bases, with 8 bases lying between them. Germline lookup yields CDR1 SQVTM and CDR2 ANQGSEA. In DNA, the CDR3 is TGCAGCGTTGAACACGGAGGCACTGAAGCTTTCTTT. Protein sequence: CSVEHGGTEAFF.

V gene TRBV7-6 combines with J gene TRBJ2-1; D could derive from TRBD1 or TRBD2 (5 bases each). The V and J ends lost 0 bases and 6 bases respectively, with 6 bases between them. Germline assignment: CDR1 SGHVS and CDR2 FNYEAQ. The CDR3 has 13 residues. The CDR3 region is CASSLAGGNEQFF. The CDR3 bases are TGTGCCAGCAGCTTAGCTGGGGGCAATGAGCAGTTCTTC.

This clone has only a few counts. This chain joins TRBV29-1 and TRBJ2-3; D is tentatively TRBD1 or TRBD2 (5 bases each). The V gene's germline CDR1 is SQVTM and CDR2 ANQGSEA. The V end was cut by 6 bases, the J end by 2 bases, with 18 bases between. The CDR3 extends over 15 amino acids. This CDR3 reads CSVGSGTTFTDTQYF. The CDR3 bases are TGCAGCGTGGGGTCCGGGACCACCTTCACAGATACGCAGTATTTT.

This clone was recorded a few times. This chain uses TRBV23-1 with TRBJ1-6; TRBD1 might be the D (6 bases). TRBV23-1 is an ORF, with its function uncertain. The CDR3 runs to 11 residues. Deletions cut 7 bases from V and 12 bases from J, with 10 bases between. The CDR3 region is CASISRGPLHF. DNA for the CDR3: TGCGCCAGCATCAGCAGGGGACCCCTCCACTTT.